This is a list of T cell receptor beta chains from one sample in a study of shared clonotypes between healthy human individuals. Clones were read by immunoSEQ multiplex PCR, and TCRdb kept only the in-frame ones, dropping some. The sample has about 2.4 million clones; approximately 93% are singletons. The sample was naive CD4+ T cells from PBMCs. The receptors were gathered from a man aged 18 to 35 in good health. Some clones in this sample may be carry-over from other donors' samples. Both conserved end residues are part of each CDR3. A D gene is named only where the DNA matches it firmly.

V	J	D	CDR3
TRBV6-1	TRBJ2-6	NA	CASSERGAGANVLTF
TRBV18	TRBJ1-4	NA	CASSPQWDLTNEKLFF
TRBV5-1	TRBJ2-7	NA	CASTIRIGYEQYF
TRBV27	TRBJ2-5	NA	CATRPPAREVLQETQYF
TRBV28	TRBJ2-1	NA	CAASSYNEQFF
TRBV6-6	TRBJ2-3	NA	CASSWGSPSTDTQYF
TRBV6-5	TRBJ2-3	NA	CASRVGTYTDTQYF
TRBV18	TRBJ1-2	NA	CASSPRQETNYGYTF
TRBV28	TRBJ2-7	NA	CASSYRSYEQYF
TRBV28	TRBJ1-5	NA	CASLQGASNQPQHF
TRBV25-1	TRBJ2-2	NA	CASSEALPGELFF
TRBV28	TRBJ1-1	NA	CASSISNTEAFF
TRBV2	TRBJ2-5	TRBD2	CASSEGLAIPETQYF
TRBV5-1	TRBJ1-1	NA	CASSSDSHEAFF
TRBV7-9	TRBJ1-4	NA	CASSFTGVNEKLFF
TRBV2	TRBJ2-7	TRBD2	CASSASYSGLAREQYF
TRBV7-2	TRBJ1-4	TRBD1	CASSFQGDSEKLFF
TRBV2	TRBJ2-1	TRBD2	CASKGREGVNEQFF
TRBV5-1	TRBJ2-3	TRBD2	CASSGSRPGLAGIDTQYF
TRBV18	TRBJ2-2	NA	CASSPGVLYGELFF
TRBV21-1	TRBJ2-1	NA	CASSGRYNEQFF
TRBV5-1	TRBJ2-1	NA	CASSSGWGAPKGHNEQFF
TRBV5-1	TRBJ2-2	NA	CASSLDTDTGELFF
TRBV28	TRBJ2-3	NA	CASRALGAFRRDTQYF
TRBV6-4	TRBJ2-7	TRBD1	CASSVQKTDRGEQYF
TRBV11-2	TRBJ2-2	NA	CASTPYGTPLTGELFF
TRBV5-1	TRBJ2-7	NA	CASNEGPSAEQYF
TRBV7-2	TRBJ1-4	TRBD1	CASSLGGTGEKLFF
TRBV21-1	TRBJ2-7	NA	CASTGGDYYYEQYF
TRBV7-9	TRBJ1-5	NA	CASSRPGSNQPQHF
TRBV2	TRBJ1-1	NA	CASSEGLGGAFF
TRBV28	TRBJ1-6	TRBD1	CASSLTGGTGVNSPLHF
TRBV28	TRBJ2-7	TRBD1	CASKWGTGNYEQYF
TRBV6-1	TRBJ2-5	NA	CASSGAVQETQYF
TRBV15	TRBJ1-2	NA	CATSSPGNNYGYTF
TRBV28	TRBJ1-3	NA	CASSSQISGNTIYF
TRBV5-1	TRBJ2-1	TRBD1	CASSLGPDRLNEQFF
TRBV18	TRBJ1-1	NA	CASSRSQGNTEAFF
TRBV9	TRBJ2-3	TRBD2	CASSATSGRGTQYF
TRBV5-1	TRBJ2-1	TRBD2	CASSLNAGTSGNNEQFF
TRBV7-2	TRBJ1-2	NA	CASSLSGAGYGYTF
TRBV19	TRBJ1-2	NA	CASRNGLGTNYGYTF
TRBV7-3	TRBJ2-7	NA	CASSLGGDSYEQYF
TRBV5-8	TRBJ2-1	NA	CASSLRGGTYNEQFF
TRBV27	TRBJ1-5	NA	CASTTAGQPQHF
TRBV15	TRBJ2-1	NA	CATSRGPAEPYNEQFF
TRBV28	TRBJ1-3	NA	CASGGQINSGNTIYF
TRBV13	TRBJ1-1	TRBD1	CASSRGTGRGRVGAFF
TRBV7-9	TRBJ1-2	NA	CAGRGRNYGYTF
TRBV7-3	TRBJ2-3	TRBD1	CASRPTPGTGDRDTQYF
TRBV5-6	TRBJ2-7	NA	CASSLMRYRAGEQYF
TRBV5-4	TRBJ2-1	NA	CASSLVSLNEQFF
TRBV4-2	TRBJ1-2	NA	CASSQDPGENYGYTF